The clone carrying this T cell receptor (beta chain) showed up many times. Its antigen is not known. This entry comes from a study of Graves' ophthalmopathy and Graves' hyperthyroidism. Broader study findings: Blood also harbored most expanded thyroid clonotypes above 0.001 frequency. Sensitivity of around 64% and specificity of less than 85% were achieved by the model that predicted ophthalmopathy progression.

Scientists amplified the TCR beta CDR3 regions from RNA transcripts. Second-round multiplex PCR followed a first-round RT-PCR using HTBI primers. MiXCR, run by TCRdb on the multiplex PCR reads, gives a single entry per CDR3 protein. The sample shows around 600,000 distinct CDR3 sequences, under 50% of them seen only once. J was trimmed by 5 bases and V by 0 bases; bases with no gene match: 4. The germline CDR1 and CDR2 sequences are LGHNA and YSLEER. This CDR3 comprises 15 residues. Input material: peripheral blood. V and J are TRBV4-3 and TRBJ2-5, with 9 bases that match TRBD1. This receptor was identified in an adult man with Graves' ophthalmopathy. Here the CDR3 reads CASSQDRGQGETQYF. The DNA for the CDR3 is TGCGCCAGCAGCCAAGATCGGGGACAGGGCGAGACCCAGTACTTC.